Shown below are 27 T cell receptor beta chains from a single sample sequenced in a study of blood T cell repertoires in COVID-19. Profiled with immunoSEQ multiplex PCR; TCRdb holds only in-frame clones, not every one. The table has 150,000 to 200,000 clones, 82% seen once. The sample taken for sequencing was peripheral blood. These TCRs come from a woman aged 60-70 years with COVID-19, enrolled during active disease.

This CDR3 reads CASSPYGTDYGYTF. Written as DNA, the CDR3 is TGTGCCAGCAGTCCTTACGGGACAGATTATGGCTACACCTTC. This chain uses TRBV28 with TRBJ1-2; 7 positions match TRBD1. The V segment lost 5 bases and the J segment 5 bases; nucleotides outside the gene matches: 8. This CDR3 contains 14 residues. Germline values: CDR1 MDHEN, CDR2 SYDVKM.

This CDR3 is CASREGTGVSSPLHF. The CDR3 nucleotides are TGTGCCAGCAGAGAGGGGACAGGGGTTAGTTCACCCCTCCACTTT. V and J are TRBV28 and TRBJ1-6; 10 bases fit TRBD1. With 6 bases clipped from V and 9 bases from J, the junction kept 8 bases outside the gene matches. The germline gives CDR1 MDHEN, CDR2 SYDVKM. CDR3 length: 15 residues.

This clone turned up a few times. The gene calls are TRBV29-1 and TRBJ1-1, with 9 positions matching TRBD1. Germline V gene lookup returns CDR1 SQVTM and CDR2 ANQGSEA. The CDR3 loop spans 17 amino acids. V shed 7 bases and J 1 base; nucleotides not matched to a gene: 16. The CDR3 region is CSAGGGTGFSPNTEAFF. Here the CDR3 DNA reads TGCAGCGCAGGAGGCGGGACAGGGTTCTCGCCGAACACTGAAGCTTTCTTT.

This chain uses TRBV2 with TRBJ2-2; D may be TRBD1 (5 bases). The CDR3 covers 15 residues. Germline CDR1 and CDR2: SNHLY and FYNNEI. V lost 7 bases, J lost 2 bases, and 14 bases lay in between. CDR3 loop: CASNLDRYNTGELFF. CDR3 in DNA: TGTGCCAGCAACCTTGACAGATATAACACCGGGGAGCTGTTTTTT.

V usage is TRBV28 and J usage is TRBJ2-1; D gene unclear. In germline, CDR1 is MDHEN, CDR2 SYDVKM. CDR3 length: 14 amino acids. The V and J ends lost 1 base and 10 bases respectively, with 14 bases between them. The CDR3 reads CASSLSPPQWEQFF. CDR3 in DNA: TGTGCCAGCAGTTTATCCCCTCCACAATGGGAGCAGTTCTTC.

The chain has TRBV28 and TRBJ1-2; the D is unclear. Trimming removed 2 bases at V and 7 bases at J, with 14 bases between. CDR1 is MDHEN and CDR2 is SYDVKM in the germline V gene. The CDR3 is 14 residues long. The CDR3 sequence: CASSLRGRAAGYTF. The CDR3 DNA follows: TGTGCCAGCAGTTTACGGGGTAGGGCTGCTGGCTACACCTTC.

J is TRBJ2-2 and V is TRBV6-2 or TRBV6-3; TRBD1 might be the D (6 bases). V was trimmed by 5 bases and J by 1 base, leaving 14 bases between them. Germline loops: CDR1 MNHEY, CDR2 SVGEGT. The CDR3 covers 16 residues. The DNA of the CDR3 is TGTGCCAGCAGTCTCGACAGGTTGGGGAACACCGGGGAGCTGTTTTTT. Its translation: CASSLDRLGNTGELFF.

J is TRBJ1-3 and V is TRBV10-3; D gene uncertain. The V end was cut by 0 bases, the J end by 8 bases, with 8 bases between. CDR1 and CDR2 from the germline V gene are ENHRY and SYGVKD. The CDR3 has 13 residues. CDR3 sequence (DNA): TGTGCCATCAGTGAGTCGAACGGGGACACCATATATTTT. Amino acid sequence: CAISESNGDTIYF.

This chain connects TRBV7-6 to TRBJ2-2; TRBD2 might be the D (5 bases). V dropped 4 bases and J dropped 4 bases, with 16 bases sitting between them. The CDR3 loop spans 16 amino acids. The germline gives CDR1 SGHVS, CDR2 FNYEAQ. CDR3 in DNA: TGTGCCAGCAGCTCTGGACGGGATAGGAGCACCGGGGAGCTGTTTTTT. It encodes CASSSGRDRSTGELFF.

The CDR3 protein is CASSVLGTDTQYF. In DNA, the CDR3 is TGTGCCAGCAGCGTACTAGGCACAGATACGCAGTATTTT. The V and J genes are TRBV9 and TRBJ2-3; D is unresolved. V was shortened by 1 base and J by 1 base, with 4 bases between the two germline ends. CDR3 length equals 13 residues. CDR1 and CDR2 from the germline V gene are SGDLS and YYNGEE.

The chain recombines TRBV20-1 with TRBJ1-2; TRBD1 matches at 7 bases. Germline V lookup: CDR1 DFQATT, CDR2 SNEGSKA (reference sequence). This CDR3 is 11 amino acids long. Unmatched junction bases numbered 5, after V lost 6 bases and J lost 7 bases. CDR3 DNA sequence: TGCAGTGCAACGACAGGGTTTGGCTACACCTTC. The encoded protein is CSATTGFGYTF.

CDR3 coding DNA: TGTGCCAGCAGCGTAAGTCTGACCCAGGGGGCGAACTATGGCTACACCTTC. Protein product: CASSVSLTQGANYGYTF. The chain is built from TRBV9 and TRBJ1-2; 8 bases line up with TRBD1. The CDR3 contains 17 residues. V shed 1 base and J 2 bases; nucleotides not matched to a gene: 10. In germline, CDR1 is SGDLS, CDR2 YYNGEE.

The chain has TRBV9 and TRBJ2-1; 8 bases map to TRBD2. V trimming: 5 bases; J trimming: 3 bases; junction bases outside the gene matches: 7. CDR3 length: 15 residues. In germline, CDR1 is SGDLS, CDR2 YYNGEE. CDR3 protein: CASSPIAGSYNEQFF. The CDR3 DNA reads TGTGCCAGCAGTCCAATAGCGGGAAGCTACAATGAGCAGTTCTTC.

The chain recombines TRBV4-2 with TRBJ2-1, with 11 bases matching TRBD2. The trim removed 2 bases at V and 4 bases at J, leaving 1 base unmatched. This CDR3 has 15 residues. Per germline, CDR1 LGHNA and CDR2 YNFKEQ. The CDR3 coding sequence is TGTGCCAGCAGCCAAAGGACTAGCGGGTACAATGAGCAGTTCTTC. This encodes CASSQRTSGYNEQFF.

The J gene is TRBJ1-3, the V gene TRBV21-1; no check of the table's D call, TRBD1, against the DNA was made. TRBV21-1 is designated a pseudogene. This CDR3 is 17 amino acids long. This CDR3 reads CASSNGRQGASGNTIYF. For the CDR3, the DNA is TGTGCCAGCAGCAACGGTCGGCAGGGGGCTTCTGGAAACACCATATATTTT.

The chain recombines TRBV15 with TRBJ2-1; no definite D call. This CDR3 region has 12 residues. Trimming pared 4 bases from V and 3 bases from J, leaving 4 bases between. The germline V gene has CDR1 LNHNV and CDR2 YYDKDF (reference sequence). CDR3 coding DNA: TGTGCCACCAGCACGGGCTACAATGAGCAGTTCTTC. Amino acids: CATSTGYNEQFF.

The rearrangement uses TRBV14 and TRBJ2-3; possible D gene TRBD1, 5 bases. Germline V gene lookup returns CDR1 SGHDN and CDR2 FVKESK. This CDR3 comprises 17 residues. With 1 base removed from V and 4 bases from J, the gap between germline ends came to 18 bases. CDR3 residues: CASSQGTGPGNADTQYF. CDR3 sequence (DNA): TGTGCCAGCAGCCAAGGGACGGGCCCAGGGAACGCAGATACGCAGTATTTT.

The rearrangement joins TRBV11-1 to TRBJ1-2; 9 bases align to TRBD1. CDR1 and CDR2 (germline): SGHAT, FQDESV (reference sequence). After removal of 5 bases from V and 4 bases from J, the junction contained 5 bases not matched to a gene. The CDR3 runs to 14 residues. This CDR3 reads CASSPTGGGYGYTF. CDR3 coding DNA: TGTGCCAGCAGCCCGACAGGGGGAGGCTATGGCTACACCTTC.

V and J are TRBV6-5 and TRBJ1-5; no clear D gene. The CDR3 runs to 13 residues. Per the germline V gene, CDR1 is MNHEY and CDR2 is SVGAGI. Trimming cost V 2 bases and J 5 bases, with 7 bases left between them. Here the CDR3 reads CASSYGLDQPQHF. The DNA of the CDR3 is TGTGCCAGCAGTTACGGACTCGATCAGCCCCAGCATTTT.

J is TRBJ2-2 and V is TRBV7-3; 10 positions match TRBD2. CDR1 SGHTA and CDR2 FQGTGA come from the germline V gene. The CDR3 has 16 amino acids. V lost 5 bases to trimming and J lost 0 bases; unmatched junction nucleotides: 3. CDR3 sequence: CASSALAGANTGELFF. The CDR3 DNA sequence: TGTGCCAGCAGCGCTCTAGCGGGGGCGAACACCGGGGAGCTGTTTTTT.

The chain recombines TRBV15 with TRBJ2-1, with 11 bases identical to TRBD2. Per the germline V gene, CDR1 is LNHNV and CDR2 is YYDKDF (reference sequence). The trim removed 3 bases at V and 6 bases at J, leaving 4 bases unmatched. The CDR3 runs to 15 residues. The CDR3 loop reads CATSRSSGRSNEQFF. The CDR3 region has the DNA TGTGCCACCAGCAGGTCTAGCGGGAGGAGCAATGAGCAGTTCTTC.

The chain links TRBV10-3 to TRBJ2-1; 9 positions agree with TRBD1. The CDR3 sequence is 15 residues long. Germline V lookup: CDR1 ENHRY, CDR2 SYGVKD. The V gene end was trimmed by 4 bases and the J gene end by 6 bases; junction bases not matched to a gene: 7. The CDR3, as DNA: TGTGCCATCAGTGTTGTGACAGGGGGAGGCAATGAGCAGTTCTTC. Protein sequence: CAISVVTGGGNEQFF.

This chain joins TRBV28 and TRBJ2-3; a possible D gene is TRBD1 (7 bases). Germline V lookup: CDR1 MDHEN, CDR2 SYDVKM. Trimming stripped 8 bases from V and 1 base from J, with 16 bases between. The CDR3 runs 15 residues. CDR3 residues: CASGRQGGGTDTQYF. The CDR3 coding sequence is TGTGCCAGCGGAAGACAGGGCGGGGGCACAGATACGCAGTATTTT.

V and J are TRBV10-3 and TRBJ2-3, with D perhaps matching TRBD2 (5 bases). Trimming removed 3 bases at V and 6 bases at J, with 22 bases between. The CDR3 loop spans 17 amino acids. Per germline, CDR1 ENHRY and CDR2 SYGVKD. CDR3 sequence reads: CAISEGSRGRGRDTQYF. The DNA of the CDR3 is TGTGCCATCAGTGAAGGGAGTCGCGGAAGAGGACGGGATACGCAGTATTTT.

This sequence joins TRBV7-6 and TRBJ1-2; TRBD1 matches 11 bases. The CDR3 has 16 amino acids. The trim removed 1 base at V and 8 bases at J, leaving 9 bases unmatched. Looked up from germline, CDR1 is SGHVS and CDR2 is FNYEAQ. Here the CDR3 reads CASSLGTGGVRGGYTF. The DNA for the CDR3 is TGTGCCAGCAGCTTAGGGACAGGGGGCGTTAGGGGCGGCTACACCTTC.

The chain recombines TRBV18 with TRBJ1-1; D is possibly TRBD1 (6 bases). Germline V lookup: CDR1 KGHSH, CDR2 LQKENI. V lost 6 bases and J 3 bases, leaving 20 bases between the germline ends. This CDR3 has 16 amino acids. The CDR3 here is CASSVKHGGGYTEAFF. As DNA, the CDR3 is TGTGCCAGCTCGGTCAAGCATGGGGGCGGTTACACTGAAGCTTTCTTT.

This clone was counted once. The CDR3, as DNA: TGTGCCAGCAGCCCCCGCGAGGGACAGGGACTTTCGGGTGGGGCCAACGTCCTGACTTTC. Its translation: CASSPREGQGLSGGANVLTF. The chain carries TRBV3-1 (or the pseudogene TRBV3-2) and TRBJ2-6; 9 bases line up with TRBD1. CDR3 size: 20 residues. Trimming cost V 4 bases and J 3 bases; bases outside gene matches: 16. Per the germline V gene, CDR1 is LGHDT and CDR2 is YNNKEL (reference sequence).